In this sample, the clone carrying this T cell receptor (beta chain) turned up a few times. The antigen remains undetermined. The sample is drawn from a study of blood T cells in healthy people across ages. Donors were systemically healthy Caucasian individuals from Russia aged roughly 6 to 90 years. For every donor, a draw yielded 9.5 to 10 milliliters of peripheral blood. Study-wide findings and caveats: Long-lived and aged donors differed, with more naive CD4+ cells and higher diversity in the long-lived. Diversity figures based on one million T cells were deemed too low.

Next came a second PCR, run for about 7 to 12 cycles, which used a sample-barcoded 5' primer along with a J-beta primer mix. TCRdb passed the 5' RACE reads through MiXCR, listing each CDR3 protein once. The sample lists fewer than 950,000 distinct CDR3 sequences, less than 70% seen once, with about 42% in the top ten. This CDR3 spans 16 amino acids. The V gene end was trimmed by 5 bases and the J gene end by 11 bases; junction bases not matched to a gene: 14. Germline V gene lookup returns CDR1 LGHDT and CDR2 YNNKEL (reference sequence). The sequenced material came from blood. The sequence was obtained from a man older than 75 in good health. V is TRBV3-1 and J is TRBJ1-4; 10 bases are a match to TRBD1. The CDR3 loop reads CASSGELTGGAWKLFF. DNA for the CDR3: TGTGCCAGCAGCGGGGAGCTGACAGGGGGCGCGTGGAAACTGTTTTTT.